These 20 T cell receptor beta chains were all obtained from the same sample, sequenced in a study of T cell changes during pregnancy in multiple sclerosis. Here immunoSEQ multiplex PCR was the method, and the copy in TCRdb shows in-frame clones only, minus some. The sample yields about 74,000 clones, roughly 90% seen once. Sequenced here: peripheral blood, sampled after pregnancy. These receptors originate from a female donor in good health, enrolled as a control in a pregnancy study.

CDR3 sequence (DNA): TGCAGCGTTGAATTTGGTAGCGGGAGCAATGAGCAGTTCTTC. It yields the protein CSVEFGSGSNEQFF. The chain recombines TRBV29-1 with TRBJ2-1; 9 bases map to TRBD2. CDR1 and CDR2 (germline): SQVTM, ANQGSEA. The CDR3 is 14 residues long. Trimming took 2 bases from V and 6 from J; bases not matched to a gene: 5.

This CDR3 reads CASSPGTSTTTQYF. DNA of the CDR3: TGTGCCAGCTCACCTGGGACTAGCACTACCACGCAGTATTTT. J is TRBJ2-3 and V is TRBV18; 9 bases align to TRBD2. The length of the CDR3 is 14 residues. V lost 3 bases, J lost 9 bases, and 7 bases stayed unmatched. Germline loops: CDR1 KGHSH, CDR2 LQKENI.

The V and J genes are TRBV28 and TRBJ2-7; D ambiguous. Trimming pared 2 bases from V and 2 bases from J, leaving 7 bases between. The germline V gene encodes CDR1 MDHEN and CDR2 SYDVKM. CDR3 length equals 13 residues. The CDR3 DNA is TGTGCCAGCAGTTTAGGCCAGACCTACGAGCAGTACTTC. Translating it yields CASSLGQTYEQYF.

The chain employs TRBV18 and TRBJ2-5, with a tentative D call TRBD1 (6 bases). Deletions cut 5 bases from V and 4 bases from J, with 11 bases between. Germline CDR1 KGHSH, CDR2 LQKENI. The CDR3 extends over 13 amino acids. CDR3 sequence: CASSTGTTETQYF. CDR3 bases: TGTGCCAGCTCAACCGGGACAACAGAGACCCAGTACTTC.

The chain recombines TRBV19 with TRBJ2-7, with 7 bases lining up with TRBD1. The CDR3 sequence is 12 residues long. V lost 9 bases to trimming and J lost 3 bases; unmatched junction nucleotides: 5. Germline V gene sequence: CDR1 LNHDA, CDR2 SQIVND (reference sequence). Here the CDR3 DNA reads TGTGCCAGCGGACAGGATCTCTACGAGCAGTACTTC. Amino acid sequence: CASGQDLYEQYF.

This chain links TRBV21-1 with TRBJ1-6. TRBV21-1 is a documented pseudogene. This CDR3 has 14 residues. The CDR3 region has the DNA TGTGCCAGCAGCAAAGGTCGGTCTAATTCACCCCTCCACTTT. The encoded protein is CASSKGRSNSPLHF.

CDR3 DNA: TGTGCCAGCAGCTTAACGGGACAGGGCCCCAATGGGTGGCAGTTCTTC. Translation: CASSLTGQGPNGWQFF. The chain links TRBV7-9 to TRBJ2-1, with 9 bases that match TRBD1. The CDR3 covers 16 residues. J lost 12 bases, V lost 2 bases, and 14 bases had no gene match. Germline V gene data show CDR1 as SEHNR and CDR2 as FQNEAQ (reference sequence).

V gene TRBV12-5 combines with J gene TRBJ1-1; 7 bases fit TRBD1. CDR1 and CDR2 (germline): LGHNT, FRNRAP. CDR3 length: 15 residues. V trimming: 6 bases; J trimming: 8 bases; junction bases outside the gene matches: 15. DNA of the CDR3: TGTGCTAGTGGCTCTGCACAGGGGCGCGTTGGGGAAGCTTTCTTT. Its translation is CASGSAQGRVGEAFF.

The chain joins TRBV28 to TRBJ1-2; weak D call: TRBD1 (5 bases). V shed 6 bases and J shed 1 base, with 15 bases lying between them. CDR3 length equals 15 residues. Germline V CDR1 and CDR2: MDHEN, SYDVKM. For the CDR3, the DNA is TGTGCCAGCAGCCCCGCGGGGGGAGGTAACTATGGCTACACCTTC. Translated, it gives CASSPAGGGNYGYTF.

The rearrangement joins TRBV6-6 to TRBJ2-7; 8 bases line up with TRBD1. The CDR3 runs 15 residues. After removal of 8 bases from V and 3 bases from J, the junction contained 12 bases not matched to a gene. In germline, CDR1 is MNHNY, CDR2 SVGAGI (reference sequence). CDR3 bases: TGTGCCAGCCCACCAACCTGGACAGGGATCTACGAGCAGTACTTC. It is translated as CASPPTWTGIYEQYF.

This chain links TRBV11-3 with TRBJ2-7, with 8 positions matching TRBD1. This CDR3 region has 14 residues. From germline, CDR1 is SGHNT and CDR2 YENEEA. The V segment lost 6 bases and the J segment 1 base; nucleotides outside the gene matches: 5. DNA for the CDR3: TGTGCCAGCAGTCCGGGACAGGCTTCCTACGAGCAGTACTTC. It translates to CASSPGQASYEQYF.

The chain employs TRBV5-4 and TRBJ1-1, with D perhaps matching TRBD1 (5 bases). Germline V gene data show CDR1 as SGHNT and CDR2 as YYREEE (reference sequence). The CDR3 loop spans 14 amino acids. V was shortened by 4 bases and J by 1 base, with 11 bases between the two germline ends. The CDR3 spells CASSPGLQNTEAFF. The CDR3 nucleotides are TGTGCCAGCAGCCCGGGACTCCAGAACACTGAAGCTTTCTTT.

The chain links TRBV19 to TRBJ2-7, with 10 positions matching TRBD1. Germline CDR1 reads LNHDA; CDR2 reads SQIVND (reference sequence). CDR3 length equals 14 residues. With V trimmed by 7 bases and J by 4 bases, 7 bases remained unmatched. The CDR3 DNA reads as TGTGCCAGTACCATTACGGGACAGGGGTACGAGCAGTACTTC. This codes for CASTITGQGYEQYF.

The chain employs TRBV30 and TRBJ1-5; no firm D call. The CDR3 contains 13 residues. Germline assignment: CDR1 GTSNPN and CDR2 SVGIG (reference sequence). V shed 1 base and J shed 5 bases, with 9 bases lying between them. The CDR3 is CAWSAQYDQPQHF. Here the CDR3 DNA reads TGTGCCTGGAGTGCACAATACGATCAGCCCCAGCATTTT.

This sequence joins TRBV5-6 and TRBJ1-2; D gene ambiguous. The CDR3 runs 12 residues. The ends were cut back, 4 bases at V and 6 bases at J, with 10 bases in the middle. The germline V gene encodes CDR1 SGHDT and CDR2 YYEEEE. CDR3 region: CASSPWPHGYTF. CDR3 coding DNA: TGTGCCAGCAGCCCTTGGCCCCATGGCTACACCTTC.

This rearrangement joins TRBV4-2 to TRBJ2-7, with 9 nucleotides matching TRBD2. V dropped 5 bases and J dropped 0; count of bases not matched to a gene: 5. The germline V gene encodes CDR1 LGHNA and CDR2 YNFKEQ. The CDR3 has 15 amino acids. This CDR3 reads CASSDATSGSYEQYF. The CDR3 DNA follows: TGTGCCAGCAGCGATGCGACTAGCGGCTCCTACGAGCAGTACTTC.

The gene calls are TRBV6-1 and TRBJ1-2, with D unclear. This CDR3 is 14 amino acids long. V was pared by 2 bases and J by 2 bases, with 9 bases between. Per germline, CDR1 MNHNS and CDR2 SASEGT. CDR3 loop: CASSEITENYGYTF. The CDR3 DNA sequence: TGTGCCAGCAGTGAAATCACAGAAAACTATGGCTACACCTTC.

The rearrangement uses TRBV10-3 and TRBJ2-1; D gene ambiguous. V was pared by 6 bases and J by 4 bases, with 10 bases between. This CDR3 spans 13 amino acids. Germline-derived CDR1 and CDR2 are ENHRY and SYGVKD. This CDR3 is CAISVADYNEQFF. The DNA of the CDR3 is TGTGCCATCAGCGTGGCAGATTACAATGAGCAGTTCTTC.

V usage is TRBV13 and J usage is TRBJ1-5, with a weak D call TRBD1 (6 bases). Germline lookup yields CDR1 PRHDT and CDR2 FYEKMQ (reference sequence). This CDR3 has 12 residues. The V end lost 5 bases, the J end lost 9 bases, and 11 bases lay between the germline ends. As DNA, the CDR3 is TGTGCCAGCAGCATCAGCAGGGGGCCCCAGCATTTT. Its translation is CASSISRGPQHF.

The chain is built from TRBV12-5 and TRBJ1-2; the D gene is possibly TRBD1 (5 bases). This CDR3 has 14 residues. Germline V CDR1 and CDR2: LGHNT, FRNRAP. The V end lost 3 bases, the J end lost 3 bases, and 11 bases lay between the germline ends. DNA of the CDR3: TGTGCTAGTGGTTTTCAGGGCACGGACTATGGCTACACCTTC. This sequence encodes CASGFQGTDYGYTF.